This is a list of T cell receptor beta chains from one sample in a study of T cell responses to AZD1222 COVID-19 vaccine. The protocol was immunoSEQ multiplex PCR, while the TCRdb copy is restricted to in-frame clones and leaves out a portion. The sample holds roughly 110,000 clones, roughly 80% seen once. The starting material was peripheral blood, obtained on day 0 of AZD1222 vaccination. The source of these receptors is an adult in good health. Each CDR3 is given with its conserved first and last residue. Fields, in order: J gene, D gene, clone size, V gene, CDR3 length, CDR3 DNA, CDR3 protein. The D gene is left open where the match is weak. Clone sizes are given selectively: once, few, many, or a class where the clone is expanded.

TRBJ2-3 | TRBD2 | NA | TRBV7-7 | 15 | TGTGCTAGCAGCTTAGGGGTAGCGGGAGCAGATACGCAGTATTTT | CASSLGVAGADTQYF
TRBJ2-7 | NA | NA | TRBV19 | 15 | TGTGCCAGTAGCATGGGCGGGACCGAGACCTACGAGCAGTACTTC | CASSMGGTETYEQYF
TRBJ2-7 | NA | NA | TRBV5-4 | 12 | TGTGCCAGCAGCTTGCCCGCGGGAGAGCAGTACTTC | CASSLPAGEQYF
TRBJ2-6 | NA | NA | TRBV4-3 | 17 | TGCGCCAGCAGCCAAGAACGTGGGCTCCTTGGGGCCAACGTCCTGACTTTC | CASSQERGLLGANVLTF
TRBJ1-2 | NA | NA | TRBV7-9 | 13 | TGTGCCAGCAGCCGCAGGGGTAACGATGGCTACACCTTC | CASSRRGNDGYTF
TRBJ1-6 | TRBD1 | NA | TRBV6-1 | 16 | TGTGCCAGCAGTGAACCGGGACAGTATTATAATTCACCCCTCCACTTT | CASSEPGQYYNSPLHF
TRBJ2-1 | NA | NA | TRBV28 | 14 | TGTGCCAGCAGTTTAAGTCAGGGTTACAATGAGCAGTTCTTC | CASSLSQGYNEQFF
TRBJ1-3 | NA | NA | TRBV3-1/TRBV3-2 | 14 | TGTGCCAGCAGGGGACGGAACTCTGGAAACACCATATATTTT | CASRGRNSGNTIYF
TRBJ1-6 | NA | NA | TRBV28 | 14 | TGTGCCAGCAGTTTAGAAAGGAATAATTCACCCCTCCACTTT | CASSLERNNSPLHF
TRBJ2-5 | NA | NA | TRBV6-5 | 13 | TGTGCCAGCAGTTACAGCGGCCAAGAGACCCAGTACTTC | CASSYSGQETQYF
TRBJ2-7 | NA | NA | TRBV28 | 15 | TGTGCCAGCAGTACCTCCGGGACCGCCTCCTACGAGCAGTACTTC | CASSTSGTASYEQYF
TRBJ2-1 | TRBD2 | few | TRBV29-1 | 12 | TGCAGCGTTGAAGAGATCCTAGCGGGGCAGTTCTTC | CSVEEILAGQFF
TRBJ2-3 | TRBD1 | NA | TRBV7-9 | 14 | TGTGCCAGCAGCTCCTCTTGGGACAGTGTAGAGCGGTATTTT | CASSSSWDSVERYF
TRBJ1-1 | NA | once | TRBV28 | 17 | TGTGCCAGCAGTTCCTCTGGCGGAGCGGAATTTTACACTGAAGCTTTCTTT | CASSSSGGAEFYTEAFF
TRBJ2-5 | NA | NA | TRBV4-2 | 13 | TGTGCCAGCAGCCAAGAGCCACGGGGGACCCAGTACTTC | CASSQEPRGTQYF
TRBJ1-2 | NA | NA | TRBV28 | 15 | TGTGCCAGCAGTATACCCTCCGGGCGGCCACATGGCTACACCTTC | CASSIPSGRPHGYTF
TRBJ1-6 | NA | NA | TRBV7-6 | 13 | TGTGCCAGCAGCTTGCAGGGTAATTCACCCCTCCACTTT | CASSLQGNSPLHF
TRBJ1-3 | NA | NA | TRBV6-6 | 15 | TGTGCCAGCAGTTACGTCGGAGGGGTTGGAAACACCATATATTTT | CASSYVGGVGNTIYF
TRBJ1-5 | NA | NA | TRBV5-6 | 16 | TGTGCCAGCAGCTTGGGAGGCTATGATTTCAATCAGCCCCAGCATTTT | CASSLGGYDFNQPQHF
TRBJ1-3 | NA | once | TRBV18 | 14 | TGTGCCAGCTCACCCCCGGGCTCTGGAAACACCATATATTTT | CASSPPGSGNTIYF
TRBJ1-1 | NA | NA | TRBV6-5 | 13 | TGTGCCAGCAGTTACAGTAGGGCCACTGAAGCTTTCTTT | CASSYSRATEAFF
TRBJ1-4 | NA | NA | TRBV6-5 | 15 | TGTGCCAGCAGTCTCCGACAGGTCTCGGACGAAAAACTGTTTTTT | CASSLRQVSDEKLFF
TRBJ1-5 | NA | NA | TRBV19 | 16 | TGTGCCAGTAGTATAGGCCCTGGAGCAGGCAATCAGCCCCAGCATTTT | CASSIGPGAGNQPQHF
TRBJ1-1 | NA | NA | TRBV9 | 12 | TGTGCCAGCAGCTCCGTGACCTCTGAAGCTTTCTTT | CASSSVTSEAFF
TRBJ2-4 | NA | NA | TRBV9 | 14 | TGTGCCAGCCGTCCAGGTATAGCCAAAAACATTCAGTACTTC | CASRPGIAKNIQYF
TRBJ2-3 | TRBD2 | NA | TRBV7-8 | 15 | TGTGCCAGCAGCTTATGGGCTAGCGGGAGGGATACGCAGTATTTT | CASSLWASGRDTQYF
TRBJ1-1 | NA | NA | TRBV5-1 | 15 | TGCGCCAGCAGCTTAGGTAACGGACAAAACACTGAAGCTTTCTTT | CASSLGNGQNTEAFF
TRBJ2-4 | NA | NA | TRBV28 | 13 | TGTGCCTCACGGGAGCCTTTCAAAAACATTCAGTACTTC | CASREPFKNIQYF
TRBJ2-3 | NA | NA | TRBV7-9 | 13 | TGTGCCAGCGGGGTGGGTGGCTCAGATACGCAGTATTTT | CASGVGGSDTQYF
TRBJ2-2 | NA | many | TRBV9 | 14 | TGTGCCAGCAGCGTAGAAGCTTCTCGGGGGGAGCTGTTTTTT | CASSVEASRGELFF
TRBJ2-2 | TRBD2 | NA | TRBV14 | 15 | TGTGCCAGCAGCCAAGACTCGGGAGGGCACGGGGAGCTGTTTTTT | CASSQDSGGHGELFF
TRBJ2-7 | TRBD2 | NA | TRBV19 | 18 | TGTGCCAGTAGCCCAAATGGGCTCGGGACTAGCGACTCCTACGAGCAGTACTTC | CASSPNGLGTSDSYEQYF
TRBJ2-7 | NA | NA | TRBV3-1/TRBV3-2 | 12 | TGTGCCAGCAGCCCCAGCGGCTACGAGCAGTACTTC | CASSPSGYEQYF
TRBJ2-1 | TRBD2 | NA | TRBV5-1 | 17 | TGCGCCAGCAGCTTTCCTGAGCGGGAGAAGTCCTACAATGAGCAGTTCTTC | CASSFPEREKSYNEQFF
TRBJ2-1 | TRBD1 | NA | TRBV18 | 15 | TGTGCCAGCTCACCACCAGGACAGGGATATTCTGAGCAGTTCTTC | CASSPPGQGYSEQFF
TRBJ2-7 | NA | NA | TRBV11-2 | 15 | TGTGCCAGCAGCTTACCCCAGGGGCGGACCTACGAGCAGTACTTC | CASSLPQGRTYEQYF
TRBJ2-7 | NA | NA | TRBV7-8 | 15 | TGTGCCAGCAGCTTAGAGCCAGGGGGGACCTACGAGCAGTACTTC | CASSLEPGGTYEQYF
TRBJ1-2 | TRBD1 | NA | TRBV4-1 | 14 | TGCGCCAGCAGCCAACCCAGGGGGGGCTATGGCTACACCTTC | CASSQPRGGYGYTF
TRBJ1-5 | NA | NA | TRBV30 | 15 | TGTGCCTGGAGCTCAAAGGTTCTAGTCAATCAGCCCCAGCATTTT | CAWSSKVLVNQPQHF
TRBJ2-1 | NA | NA | TRBV2 | 11 | TGTGCCAGCAGTCCCTACAATGAGCAGTTCTTC | CASSPYNEQFF
TRBJ1-1 | NA | NA | TRBV5-1 | 15 | TGCGCCAGCAGCTGGTCTGCAGGGGTGACCACTGAAGCTTTCTTT | CASSWSAGVTTEAFF
TRBJ2-7 | NA | NA | TRBV7-2 | 13 | TGTGCCAGCAGCTTAGGGGGGCTCACTGACAAGTACTTC | CASSLGGLTDKYF
TRBJ2-1 | NA | NA | TRBV5-4 | 15 | TGTGCCAGCAGCTTCGGGTTTAATGCCTACAATGAGCAGTTCTTC | CASSFGFNAYNEQFF
TRBJ2-7 | TRBD1 | NA | TRBV7-2 | 16 | TGTGCCAGCAGCTTTAGGACAGGGCAACAGAGCTACGAGCAGTACTTC | CASSFRTGQQSYEQYF
TRBJ1-3 | NA | NA | TRBV5-4 | 15 | TGTGCCAGCAGCTTGGCCGGAGGGCAGGGAAACACCATATATTTT | CASSLAGGQGNTIYF
TRBJ1-2 | NA | NA | TRBV28 | 15 | TGTGCCAGCAGTTTTAGGGGGGCGGGACTCTATGGCTACACCTTC | CASSFRGAGLYGYTF
TRBJ2-2 | TRBD2 | NA | TRBV11-1 | 16 | TGTGCCAGCACCCCTCGCGGGGGGTTGGACACCGGGGAGCTGTTTTTT | CASTPRGGLDTGELFF
TRBJ2-7 | TRBD1 | NA | TRBV11-2 | 15 | TGTGCCAGCAGCATATCACAGGGGCGGGCCTACGAGCAGTACTTC | CASSISQGRAYEQYF
TRBJ2-1 | TRBD1 | NA | TRBV27 | 19 | TGTGCCAGCAGTTTATCATTCCTCCCCCAGGGGGCGAAGAGCAATGAGCAGTTCTTC | CASSLSFLPQGAKSNEQFF
TRBJ1-3 | NA | NA | TRBV13 | 16 | TGTGCCAGCAGCTTAGGCCGGGTAGGGCAAGGAAACACCATATATTTT | CASSLGRVGQGNTIYF
TRBJ1-2 | NA | NA | TRBV19 | 15 | TGTGCCAGTAGCTCGACAGGAGGCTTGAACTATGGCTACACCTTC | CASSSTGGLNYGYTF
TRBJ1-6 | NA | once | TRBV2 | 14 | TGTGCCAGCAGTGGGGTCCGGCCCTATTCACCCCTCCACTTT | CASSGVRPYSPLHF
TRBJ1-5 | NA | once | TRBV19 | 13 | TGTGCCAGTATTGGGGACGGCAATCAGCCCCAGCATTTT | CASIGDGNQPQHF
TRBJ2-3 | NA | NA | TRBV5-1 | 14 | TGCGCCAGCAGCTTGGGGCTTGGCACAGATACGCAGTATTTT | CASSLGLGTDTQYF
TRBJ2-7 | NA | NA | TRBV7-9 | 16 | TGTGCCAGCAGCCCACTCGGGCTCGGGACGGCGTCAATGCAGTACTTC | CASSPLGLGTASMQYF